The 23 T cell receptor beta chains in this list originate from one sample, sequenced in a study of blood T cell repertoires in COVID-19. The protocol was immunoSEQ multiplex PCR, while the TCRdb copy is restricted to in-frame clones and leaves out a portion. The table records hundreds of thousands of clones, approximately 90% of them present only once. Sequenced input: PBMCs or T cells enriched from blood (not recorded which). These receptor sequences come from a man aged 30-40 years who had recovered from COVID-19.

The J gene is TRBJ1-1, the V gene TRBV29-1, with D hard to call. Trimming stripped 4 bases from V and 2 bases from J, with 8 bases between. Germline-derived CDR1 and CDR2 are SQVTM and ANQGSEA. The CDR3 extends over 12 amino acids. This CDR3 reads CSVVVGNTEAFF. CDR3 coding DNA: TGCAGCGTTGTGGTGGGCAACACTGAAGCTTTCTTT.

The chain uses TRBV7-2 and TRBJ2-3; 12 bases agree with TRBD2. Germline assignment: CDR1 SGHTA and CDR2 FQGNSA. V lost 5 bases to trimming and J lost 4 bases; unmatched junction nucleotides: 16. The length of the CDR3 is 19 residues. This chain's CDR3 is CASSRPLRLAGEAADTQYF. CDR3 DNA sequence: TGTGCCAGCAGCCGCCCCCTAAGACTAGCGGGAGAGGCAGCAGATACGCAGTATTTT.

The rearrangement links TRBV28 to TRBJ1-2; D is unresolved. Trimming stripped 4 bases from V and 5 bases from J, with 11 bases between. This CDR3 is 13 amino acids long. Per the germline V gene, CDR1 is MDHEN and CDR2 is SYDVKM. As DNA, the CDR3 is TGTGCCAGCAGTTCCGGAGTAAAATATGGCTACACCTTC. It encodes CASSSGVKYGYTF.

V gene TRBV9 combines with J gene TRBJ1-4, with 7 bases lining up with TRBD1. The V gene end was trimmed by 4 bases and the J gene end by 5 bases; junction bases not matched to a gene: 8. The CDR3 covers 15 residues. Germline V CDR1 and CDR2: SGDLS, YYNGEE. Written as DNA, the CDR3 is TGTGCCAGCAGCCCATCGACAGGGCGGAATGAAAAACTGTTTTTT. Protein: CASSPSTGRNEKLFF.

The chain combines TRBV3-1 (or the pseudogene TRBV3-2) with TRBJ1-1; D gene unclear. The CDR3 loop spans 13 amino acids. Looked up from germline, CDR1 is LGHDT and CDR2 is YNNKEL (reference sequence). Between the trimmed V and J ends, which lost 1 base and 0 bases, there was a span of 3 bases. The CDR3: CASSQGVNTEAFF. The DNA of the CDR3 is TGTGCCAGCAGCCAAGGAGTGAACACTGAAGCTTTCTTT.

V gene TRBV7-9 combines with J gene TRBJ2-7, with 7 bases matching TRBD1. Germline V lookup: CDR1 SEHNR, CDR2 FQNEAQ (reference sequence). The CDR3 extends over 12 amino acids. After removal of 6 bases from V and 9 bases from J, the junction contained 8 bases not matched to a gene. CDR3 amino acids: CASSPQGKGQYF. In DNA, the CDR3 is TGTGCCAGCAGTCCACAGGGGAAGGGGCAGTACTTC.

V usage is TRBV19 and J usage is TRBJ2-3, with 10 bases matching TRBD2. This CDR3 has 15 amino acids. CDR1 LNHDA and CDR2 SQIVND come from the germline V gene (reference sequence). Trimming took 5 bases from V and 6 from J; bases not matched to a gene: 8. The CDR3 sequence is CASSASGSGLDTQYF. CDR3 DNA sequence: TGTGCCAGTAGTGCTAGCGGGAGTGGCTTGGATACGCAGTATTTT.

This sequence joins TRBV18 and TRBJ1-1; TRBD1 is a possible D gene (5 bases). This CDR3 has 14 residues. Germline loops: CDR1 KGHSH, CDR2 LQKENI. Trimming took off 3 bases at V and 5 bases at J, with 13 bases between the two ends. The CDR3: CASSPGGEGTEAFF. The CDR3 DNA reads as TGTGCCAGCTCACCCGGAGGGGAGGGGACTGAAGCTTTCTTT.

This chain links TRBV18 with TRBJ1-1; possible D gene TRBD1, 6 bases. The germline gives CDR1 KGHSH, CDR2 LQKENI. V lost 6 bases, J lost 2 bases, and 10 bases lay in between. This CDR3 spans 13 amino acids. In DNA form, the CDR3 reads TGTGCCAGCTCTGAGGACAGAAACACTGAAGCTTTCTTT. Protein sequence: CASSEDRNTEAFF.

The chain has TRBV19 and TRBJ1-4, with no clear D. This CDR3 has 15 residues. The V end lost 1 base, the J end lost 0 bases, and 6 bases lay between the germline ends. The germline V gene encodes CDR1 LNHDA and CDR2 SQIVND (reference sequence). The CDR3 nucleotides are TGTGCCAGTAGTATAGGTCGGGCAACTAATGAAAAACTGTTTTTT. As protein: CASSIGRATNEKLFF.

The rearrangement joins TRBV6-5 to TRBJ1-1; D unresolved. V lost 0 bases to trimming and J lost 5 bases, with 16 bases between them. This CDR3 is 16 amino acids long. Germline CDR1 is MNHEY and CDR2 is SVGAGI. The CDR3 DNA reads TGTGCCAGCAGTTACTCGAACTTGGGGAGCCGGACTGAAGCTTTCTTT. This encodes CASSYSNLGSRTEAFF.

The chain has TRBV5-1 and TRBJ2-1; 8 positions match TRBD2. The CDR3 totals 15 residues. Germline assignment: CDR1 SGHRS and CDR2 YFSETQ. J lost 4 bases, V lost 1 base, and 4 bases had no gene match. CDR3 bases: TGCGCCAGCAGCTTGAGACTAGCGCCATACAATGAGCAGTTCTTC. Protein: CASSLRLAPYNEQFF.

The rearrangement joins TRBV10-3 to TRBJ1-1, with unresolved D. The V end was cut by 5 bases, the J end by 3 bases, with 7 bases between. The CDR3 is 12 amino acids. The germline gives CDR1 ENHRY, CDR2 SYGVKD. The CDR3 sequence is CAISQSDTEAFF. CDR3 DNA: TGTGCCATCAGTCAATCGGACACTGAAGCTTTCTTT.

This clone was counted a single time. The chain combines TRBV24-1 with TRBJ1-1; D is possibly TRBD1 (5 bases). Trimming removed 3 bases at V and 10 bases at J, with 14 bases between. The CDR3 is made up of 13 amino acids. In germline, CDR1 is KGHDR, CDR2 SFDVKD. CDR3 DNA: TGTGCCACCAGTGATGCCGGGGGGTGGTCAGCTTTCTTT. As protein: CATSDAGGWSAFF.

This chain links TRBV18 with TRBJ2-7, with D hard to call. Trimming removed 3 bases at V and 0 bases at J, with 6 bases between. CDR1 KGHSH and CDR2 LQKENI come from the germline V gene. This CDR3 is built from 13 residues. The CDR3 DNA is TGTGCCAGCTCACCCTCTCGCTCCTACGAGCAGTACTTC. Its protein product is CASSPSRSYEQYF.

The chain has TRBV7-9 and TRBJ2-5; D might be TRBD2 (6 bases). Germline assignment: CDR1 SEHNR and CDR2 FQNEAQ (reference sequence). The CDR3 sequence is 16 residues long. Trimming removed 5 bases at V and 7 bases at J, with 23 bases between. This CDR3 is CASSVNPVGGFATQYF. CDR3 DNA: TGTGCCAGCAGCGTAAACCCAGTGGGGGGATTCGCGACCCAGTACTTC.

This chain connects TRBV3-1 (or the pseudogene TRBV3-2) to TRBJ2-1; 12 bases line up with TRBD2. Germline V gene lookup returns CDR1 LGHDT and CDR2 YNNKEL (reference sequence). The V gene end was trimmed by 1 base and the J gene end by 7 bases; junction bases not matched to a gene: 8. The CDR3 sequence is 17 residues long. The CDR3 loop is CASSQVASGRAKNEQFF. DNA of the CDR3: TGTGCCAGCAGCCAAGTTGCTAGCGGGAGGGCCAAGAATGAGCAGTTCTTC.

The chain has TRBV18 and TRBJ2-5; perhaps TRBD2 as D (5 bases). V was trimmed by 3 bases and J by 5 bases, leaving 13 bases between them. This CDR3 region has 14 residues. Germline V CDR1 and CDR2: KGHSH, LQKENI. The CDR3 region has the DNA TGTGCCAGCTCACCTGTTTATGGGGAGGAGACCCAGTACTTC. Translated: CASSPVYGEETQYF.

The chain carries TRBV14 and TRBJ2-1; TRBD2 agrees at 9 bases. The trim removed 2 bases at V and 5 bases at J, leaving 10 bases unmatched. This CDR3 is built from 17 residues. The germline V gene encodes CDR1 SGHDN and CDR2 FVKESK. Written as DNA, the CDR3 is TGTGCCAGCAGCCAATTCCGGCTAGCGGGAAAGGACAATGAGCAGTTCTTC. Its protein product is CASSQFRLAGKDNEQFF.

The chain links TRBV11-2 to TRBJ2-1; tentatively, D is TRBD2 (7 bases). Germline loops: CDR1 SGHAT, CDR2 FQNNGV. V was pared by 1 base and J by 4 bases, with 20 bases between. This CDR3 has 18 residues. This CDR3 reads CASSLGGGLRDSYNEQFF. DNA of the CDR3: TGTGCCAGCAGCTTAGGGGGGGGCCTGCGGGATTCTTACAATGAGCAGTTCTTC.

The chain couples TRBV4-2 to TRBJ2-1; 7 bases agree with TRBD1. Germline V lookup: CDR1 LGHNA, CDR2 YNFKEQ. This CDR3 has 12 residues. The trim removed 3 bases at V and 7 bases at J, leaving 0 bases unmatched. The CDR3 protein is CASSQTGNEQFF. DNA of the CDR3: TGTGCCAGCAGCCAGACAGGGAATGAGCAGTTCTTC.

This chain uses TRBV28 with TRBJ2-7; 7 positions agree with TRBD1. The length of the CDR3 is 15 residues. Germline CDR1 reads MDHEN; CDR2 reads SYDVKM. After removal of 5 bases from V and 2 bases from J, the junction contained 9 bases not matched to a gene. The CDR3 loop is CASSPGTASTYEQYF. CDR3 DNA sequence: TGTGCCAGCAGTCCAGGGACAGCATCTACCTACGAGCAGTACTTC.

V and J are TRBV19 and TRBJ2-7; 10 bases line up with TRBD1. The CDR3 consists of 17 residues. V gave up 0 bases and J gave up 1 base; unmatched junction bases: 6. In germline, CDR1 is LNHDA, CDR2 SQIVND (reference sequence). The CDR3 DNA reads as TGTGCCAGTAGTATAGATGGCCCGGGACAGGGGTCCTACGAGCAGTACTTC. Translation gives CASSIDGPGQGSYEQYF.